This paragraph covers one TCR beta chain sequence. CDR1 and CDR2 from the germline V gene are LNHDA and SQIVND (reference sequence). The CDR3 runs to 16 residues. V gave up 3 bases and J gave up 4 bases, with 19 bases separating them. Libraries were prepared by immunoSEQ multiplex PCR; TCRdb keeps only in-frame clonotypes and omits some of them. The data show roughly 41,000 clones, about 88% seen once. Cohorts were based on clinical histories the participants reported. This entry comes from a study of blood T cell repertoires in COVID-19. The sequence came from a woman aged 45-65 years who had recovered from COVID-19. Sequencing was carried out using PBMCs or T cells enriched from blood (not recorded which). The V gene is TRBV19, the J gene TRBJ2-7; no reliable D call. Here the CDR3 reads CASSIRYSVEQYEQYF. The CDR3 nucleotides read TGTGCCAGTAGTATCCGATACTCGGTGGAGCAATACGAGCAGTACTTC.